This is a list of T cell receptor beta chains from one sample in a study of glioma-infiltrating T cells after dendritic cell vaccination. TCRdb keeps only in-frame clones here, not all; method: immunoSEQ multiplex PCR. The sample has roughly 52,000 clones, 85% seen once. Sequences were derived from blood, sampled before dendritic cell vaccination. The receptors originated from a human donor with glioblastoma. Both conserved end residues are part of each CDR3. The D gene is left open where the match is weak. Clone sizes are given selectively: once, few, many, or a class where the clone is expanded.

D gene	clone size	V gene	CDR3 length	J gene	CDR3 protein	CDR3 DNA
NA	NA	TRBV6-5	12	TRBJ1-2	CASTDGGHGYTF	TGTGCCAGCACCGACGGAGGGCACGGCTACACCTTC
NA	NA	TRBV10-1	16	TRBJ1-1	CASSESEGLMNTEAFF	TGCGCCAGCAGTGAGTCCGAGGGCCTGATGAACACTGAAGCTTTCTTT
NA	NA	TRBV4-1	16	TRBJ2-7	CASSQVPPSEAYEQYF	TGCGCCAGCAGCCAGGTCCCCCCTAGCGAGGCCTACGAGCAGTACTTC
TRBD1	NA	TRBV19	14	TRBJ1-5	CASSGTGMRQPQHF	TGTGCCAGTTCCGGGACAGGGATGAGGCAGCCCCAGCATTTT
NA	few	TRBV10-2	15	TRBJ1-5	CASSERSGGHQPQHF	TGCGCCAGCAGTGAGAGGTCTGGAGGTCATCAGCCCCAGCATTTT
NA	NA	TRBV5-6	16	TRBJ1-1	CASSPRGSQGDTEAFF	TGTGCCAGCTCCCCTCGGGGGTCACAAGGGGACACTGAAGCTTTCTTT
TRBD1	once	TRBV5-6	16	TRBJ1-5	CASSLFTGASNQPQHF	TGTGCCAGCAGCTTATTTACAGGGGCGTCCAATCAGCCCCAGCATTTT
TRBD1	once	TRBV27	15	TRBJ1-1	CASTRTGGLNTEAFF	TGTGCCAGCACCAGGACAGGGGGCTTGAACACTGAAGCTTTCTTT
TRBD1	NA	TRBV29-1	15	TRBJ1-5	CSVGVQGAGNQPQHF	TGCAGCGTTGGGGTGCAGGGGGCAGGCAATCAGCCCCAGCATTTT
TRBD1	NA	TRBV30	15	TRBJ2-7	CAWGRGQGSPYEQYF	TGTGCCTGGGGGAGGGGACAGGGTAGTCCCTACGAGCAGTACTTC
TRBD2	NA	TRBV4-3	19	TRBJ2-1	CASSQDFTGLAGANNEQFF	TGCGCCAGCAGCCAAGACTTTACCGGACTAGCGGGAGCCAACAATGAGCAGTTCTTC
NA	NA	TRBV9	14	TRBJ1-2	CASSVGNREGGYTF	TGTGCCAGCAGCGTAGGAAACAGGGAGGGTGGCTACACCTTC
NA	NA	TRBV2	16	TRBJ1-5	CASSIQGRWGNQPQHF	TGTGCCAGCAGCATACAGGGTAGGTGGGGCAATCAGCCCCAGCATTTT
TRBD2	NA	TRBV30	15	TRBJ2-5	CAWSRRLAGVETQYF	TGTGCCTGGAGTCGGAGGCTAGCGGGAGTGGAGACCCAGTACTTC
NA	NA	TRBV6-1	14	TRBJ1-1	CASRTGQLNTEAFF	TGTGCCAGCAGAACCGGACAGTTGAACACTGAAGCTTTCTTT
TRBD1	NA	TRBV5-1	15	TRBJ1-2	CASRGEQGAPGGYTF	TGCGCCAGCAGGGGAGAACAGGGGGCGCCGGGGGGCTACACCTTC
NA	once	TRBV9	13	TRBJ2-2	CASTDRLAGELFF	TGTGCCAGCACCGATCGACTAGCCGGGGAGCTGTTTTTT
NA	NA	TRBV11-3	20	TRBJ2-7	CASSPRSRVSATSPEYEQYF	TGTGCCAGCAGCCCAAGGAGCAGGGTTTCGGCTACCTCCCCTGAGTACGAGCAGTACTTC
NA	NA	TRBV30	12	TRBJ2-5	CAWTPGKETQYF	TGTGCCTGGACCCCAGGGAAAGAGACCCAGTACTTC
NA	NA	TRBV7-9	15	TRBJ2-4	CASSLGRTQGDIQYF	TGTGCCAGCAGCTTAGGACGGACCCAAGGGGACATTCAGTACTTC
NA	NA	TRBV5-1	14	TRBJ2-3	CASSLPQSGDTQYF	TGCGCCAGCAGCTTGCCCCAATCGGGAGATACGCAGTATTTT
NA	NA	TRBV5-1	15	TRBJ2-7	CASSPGGGPVVEQYF	TGCGCCAGCAGCCCCGGAGGGGGCCCCGTGGTTGAGCAGTACTTC
TRBD1	NA	TRBV5-1	15	TRBJ2-7	CASSLTGVDRYEQYF	TGCGCCAGCAGCTTAACAGGGGTCGACAGATACGAGCAGTACTTC
TRBD2	NA	TRBV7-8	15	TRBJ2-3	CASSLGGGATDTQYF	TGTGCCAGCAGCCTCGGCGGGGGGGCCACAGATACGCAGTATTTT
NA	NA	TRBV9	14	TRBJ1-1	CASSATGDRMEAFF	TGTGCCAGCAGCGCAACAGGTGATCGAATGGAAGCTTTCTTT
TRBD2	NA	TRBV4-3	17	TRBJ2-2	CASSQDLGGINTGELFF	TGCGCCAGCAGCCAAGATCTCGGGGGGATTAACACCGGGGAGCTGTTTTTT
NA	once	TRBV6-1	15	TRBJ1-5	CASSELGGARQPQHF	TGTGCCAGCAGTGAATTGGGGGGGGCGAGACAGCCCCAGCATTTT
NA	NA	TRBV7-9	16	TRBJ1-5	CASSLGPGRSDQPQHF	TGTGCCAGCAGCTTAGGACCAGGGCGAAGCGATCAGCCCCAGCATTTT
TRBD1	NA	TRBV7-9	14	TRBJ1-5	CASSAGQGYQPQHF	TGTGCCAGCAGCGCGGGACAGGGATACCAGCCCCAGCATTTT
TRBD1	NA	TRBV28	16	TRBJ1-4	CASSFPGTGKNEKLFF	TGTGCCAGCAGTTTTCCCGGGACAGGGAAGAATGAAAAACTGTTTTTT
NA	NA	TRBV6-6	15	TRBJ1-1	CASSYRQALNTEAFF	TGTGCCAGCAGTTACCGACAGGCCTTGAACACTGAAGCTTTCTTT
NA	NA	TRBV7-8	13	TRBJ2-7	CASSLRGPSGQYF	TGTGCCAGCAGCTTACGAGGACCAAGCGGGCAGTACTTC
TRBD2	NA	TRBV9	15	TRBJ2-5	CASSVAGGEGETQYF	TGTGCCAGCAGCGTAGCTGGCGGGGAGGGAGAGACCCAGTACTTC
TRBD1	NA	TRBV2	15	TRBJ1-5	CASRTRGRGNQPQHF	TGTGCCAGCAGGACCAGGGGGCGCGGCAATCAGCCCCAGCATTTT
NA	NA	TRBV11-2	14	TRBJ2-2	CASSLGPDTGELFF	TGTGCCAGCAGCTTAGGCCCGGACACCGGGGAGCTGTTTTTT
TRBD1	NA	TRBV6-6	15	TRBJ2-1	CASIDRGSSYNEQFF	TGTGCCAGCATCGACAGGGGTAGCTCCTACAATGAGCAGTTCTTC
NA	once	TRBV19	14	TRBJ2-2	CASRWASNTGELFF	TGTGCCAGTAGGTGGGCCTCGAACACCGGGGAGCTGTTTTTT
TRBD2	NA	TRBV10-1	19	TRBJ2-1	CASSESTGLAGLSYNEQFF	TGCGCCAGCAGTGAGTCGACAGGGCTAGCGGGACTATCCTACAATGAGCAGTTCTTC
NA	NA	TRBV6-1	15	TRBJ2-3	CASSDGQGGSDTQYF	TGTGCCAGCAGTGATGGGCAGGGTGGTTCAGATACGCAGTATTTT
NA	NA	TRBV2	15	TRBJ2-3	CASSDVKRASDTQYF	TGTGCCAGCAGTGATGTTAAGCGGGCCTCAGATACGCAGTATTTT
NA	NA	TRBV30	16	TRBJ2-5	CAWSVRRGGVAETQYF	TGTGCCTGGAGTGTACGGAGGGGTGGGGTGGCAGAGACCCAGTACTTC
TRBD1	NA	TRBV7-6	16	TRBJ2-5	CASSSLDRGRKETQYF	TGTGCCAGCAGCTCACTGGACAGGGGGAGGAAGGAGACCCAGTACTTC
NA	NA	TRBV19	15	TRBJ2-2	CASRVLGGSTGELFF	TGTGCCAGTAGAGTATTAGGGGGAAGCACCGGGGAGCTGTTTTTT
TRBD2	NA	TRBV27	16	TRBJ2-2	CASSLTSGRGTGELFF	TGTGCCAGCAGTTTGACTAGCGGGAGGGGGACCGGGGAGCTGTTTTTT
NA	NA	TRBV7-8	16	TRBJ2-5	CASSPRVGTRQETQYF	TGTGCCAGCAGCCCTAGGGTGGGGACAAGACAAGAGACCCAGTACTTC
TRBD1	NA	TRBV15	16	TRBJ1-4	CATSRGQARTNEKLFF	TGTGCCACCAGCAGGGGACAGGCCCGAACTAATGAAAAACTGTTTTTT
NA	few	TRBV6-1	13	TRBJ1-2	CASSAETGYGYTF	TGTGCCAGCAGTGCCGAGACAGGCTATGGCTACACCTTC
TRBD2	NA	TRBV5-1	17	TRBJ2-3	CASSLESGRGGTDTQYF	TGCGCCAGCAGCTTGGAGTCTGGGCGGGGGGGGACAGATACGCAGTATTTT
NA	NA	TRBV4-1	15	TRBJ1-5	CASSPRTEGNQPQHF	TGCGCCAGCAGCCCGCGGACAGAGGGCAATCAGCCCCAGCATTTT
NA	NA	TRBV9	15	TRBJ2-4	CASSVGLGGGNIQYF	TGTGCCAGCAGCGTAGGGCTGGGAGGAGGAAACATTCAGTACTTC
NA	once	TRBV29-1	12	TRBJ1-5	CSVEAQGQPQHF	TGCAGCGTTGAGGCGCAGGGGCAGCCCCAGCATTTT
TRBD2	NA	TRBV6-6	16	TRBJ2-3	CASSGLAGPSTDTQYF	TGTGCCAGCTCAGGGCTAGCGGGCCCTAGCACAGATACGCAGTATTTT
TRBD1	NA	TRBV4-1	15	TRBJ1-2	CASSLRGRQDYGYTF	TGCGCCAGCAGCCTGAGGGGGCGGCAAGACTATGGCTACACCTTC
TRBD1	NA	TRBV11-3	15	TRBJ2-7	CASSNRDRGSYEQYF	TGTGCCAGCAGCAACCGGGACAGGGGATCCTACGAGCAGTACTTC